The 30 T cell receptor beta chains presented below share a single source sample, sequenced in a study of a mutant IDH1 vaccine in newly diagnosed glioma. No antigens are known for them. Described time point: week 23, last vaccination. In the vaccine, a single dose held 300 ug of the mutant IDH1 20-mer peptide, along with topical imiquimod. Libraries were prepared by immunoSEQ multiplex PCR; TCRdb keeps only in-frame clonotypes and omits some of them. The sample consists of around 80,000 clones, more than 70% of them appearing once. The sequencing here drew on PBMCs, taken from a glioma patient whose treatment included an IDH1 peptide vaccine. The receptors derive from a woman aged 45 to 65 with glioma.

DNA of the CDR3: TGTGCCAGCAACCATGTAAGGGATAATTCACCCCTCCACTTT. It translates to CASNHVRDNSPLHF. This chain connects TRBV28 to TRBJ1-6, with D uncertain. This CDR3 has 14 residues. V lost 7 bases and J lost 5, with 12 bases in between. Germline V gene data show CDR1 as MDHEN and CDR2 as SYDVKM.

The rearrangement joins TRBV7-3 to TRBJ2-1; 11 bases match TRBD2. Germline values: CDR1 SGHTA, CDR2 FQGTGA. This CDR3 region has 15 residues. J was trimmed by 4 bases and V by 5 bases; bases with no gene match: 4. This CDR3 is CASSPGTSGYNEQFF. CDR3 in DNA: TGTGCCAGCAGCCCCGGGACTAGCGGATACAATGAGCAGTTCTTC.

The chain links TRBV13 to TRBJ2-4, with 8 bases aligning to TRBD1. The CDR3 has 18 amino acids. The ends lost 4 bases at V and 2 bases at J; junction bases unmatched: 13. Germline-derived CDR1 and CDR2 are PRHDT and FYEKMQ (reference sequence). The CDR3 DNA reads as TGTGCCAGCAGCTGCCGGACAGGGTTTGGGTGTTCCAAAAACATTCAGTACTTC. Its protein is CASSCRTGFGCSKNIQYF.

The chain carries TRBV4-2 and TRBJ2-5; no clear D gene. The last part of the DNA fits TRBJ2-7 better; the J call may be wrong. Germline CDR1 is LGHNA and CDR2 is YNFKEQ. The length of the CDR3 is 15 residues. The CDR3 DNA is TGTGCCAGCAGCCAGGACCCGACGAGCTCCTACGAGCAGTACTTC. Protein sequence: CASSQDPTSSYEQYF.

The rearrangement links TRBV11-2 to TRBJ2-7, with D tentatively TRBD1 (6 bases). V was clipped by 5 bases and J by 0 bases, with 11 bases between them. The CDR3 is 14 residues long. Germline assignment: CDR1 SGHAT and CDR2 FQNNGV. The CDR3 nucleotides read TGTGCCAGCAGCCACAGGGATGGCTCCTACGAGCAGTACTTC. Protein product: CASSHRDGSYEQYF.

The chain links TRBV6-6 to TRBJ2-2, with a tentative D call TRBD1 (5 bases). This CDR3 has 14 amino acids. Trimming stripped 6 bases from V and 4 bases from J, with 12 bases between. Germline CDR1 reads MNHNY; CDR2 reads SVGAGI (reference sequence). The CDR3 region has the DNA TGTGCCAGCAGACGACAGTCGGGCACCGGGGAGCTGTTTTTT. This sequence encodes CASRRQSGTGELFF.

This chain uses TRBV5-1 with TRBJ2-1; tentative D call: TRBD2 (6 bases). CDR1 and CDR2 from the germline V gene are SGHRS and YFSETQ. The CDR3 runs to 12 residues. The germline V and J ends were trimmed by 2 bases and 8 bases, with 8 bases remaining between them. DNA for the CDR3: TGCGCCAGCAGCTTAGGGGACTATGAGCAGTTCTTC. It codes for CASSLGDYEQFF.

This chain uses TRBV4-1 with TRBJ1-1, with TRBD1 identical over 10 bases. J was trimmed by 4 bases and V by 4 bases; bases with no gene match: 3. The germline V gene has CDR1 MGHRA and CDR2 YSYEKL. The length of the CDR3 is 14 residues. The CDR3, as DNA: TGCGCCAGCAGCCGACAGGGGGCGAGCACTGAAGCTTTCTTT. Translation: CASSRQGASTEAFF.

This chain connects TRBV13 to TRBJ2-1; a weak D match, TRBD2 (6 bases). Per the germline V gene, CDR1 is PRHDT and CDR2 is FYEKMQ (reference sequence). V lost 6 bases to trimming and J lost 8 bases, with 20 bases between them. The CDR3 has 15 amino acids. CDR3 in amino acids: CASSPRLVVSHEQFF. The CDR3 nucleotides are TGTGCCAGCAGTCCCCGACTAGTTGTTTCCCATGAGCAGTTCTTC.

The chain employs TRBV18 and TRBJ1-1; D perhaps matches TRBD1 (6 bases). V lost 2 bases and J lost 0, with 13 bases in between. Germline V CDR1 and CDR2: KGHSH, LQKENI. The CDR3 has 16 amino acids. CDR3 region: CASSPTEGGLNTEAFF. CDR3 nucleotides: TGTGCCAGCTCACCAACGGAAGGGGGATTGAACACTGAAGCTTTCTTT.

This chain connects TRBV19 to TRBJ2-5; D is possibly TRBD2 (5 bases). CDR1 is LNHDA, CDR2 SQIVND, per germline (reference sequence). The ends were cut back, 5 bases at V and 5 bases at J, with 9 bases in the middle. This CDR3 region has 12 residues. CDR3 coding DNA: TGTGCCAGTAGTCCCCCGGGGGAGACCCAGTACTTC. This translates into CASSPPGETQYF. The full variable domain, completed using reference TRBV19 and TRBJ2-5, is DGGITQSPKYLFRKEGQNVTLSCEQNLNHDAMYWYRQDPGQGLRLIYYSQIVNDFQKGDIAEGYSVSREKKESFPLTVTSAQKNPTAFYLCASSPPGETQYFGPGTRLLVL.

This sequence joins TRBV19 and TRBJ1-5; perhaps TRBD1 as D (6 bases). Germline loops: CDR1 LNHDA, CDR2 SQIVND (reference sequence). V shed 2 bases and J shed 2 bases, with 10 bases lying between them. The CDR3 spans 15 residues. CDR3 sequence: CASSILQGGNQPQHF. CDR3 bases: TGTGCCAGTAGTATATTACAGGGTGGCAATCAGCCCCAGCATTTT.

This clone was counted between two and nine times. In nucleotides, the CDR3 is TGCGCCAGCAGCCCGGGCCGGGGACAGGGGGGCGTTGAAGCTTTCTTT. Translated: CASSPGRGQGGVEAFF. The chain links TRBV5-1 to TRBJ1-1; 11 nucleotides line up with TRBD1. The CDR3 covers 16 residues. V shed 4 bases, J shed 7 bases, and the junction held 12 bases outside the gene matches. CDR1 and CDR2 (germline): SGHRS, YFSETQ.

The chain is built from TRBV6-1 and TRBJ2-5; TRBD1 matches at 8 bases. Gene TRBJ2-7 matches the end of the DNA better, so the J call may be wrong. This CDR3 has 12 amino acids. Germline V lookup: CDR1 MNHNS, CDR2 SASEGT. Here the CDR3 DNA reads TGTGCCAGCAGAAGGACAGGGAACGAGCAGTACTTC. It yields the protein CASRRTGNEQYF.

The rearrangement links TRBV4-2 to TRBJ2-3; 14 bases line up with TRBD2. Germline CDR1 is LGHNA and CDR2 is YNFKEQ. The V gene end was trimmed by 3 bases and the J gene end by 8 bases; junction bases not matched to a gene: 10. The CDR3 spans 17 residues. Here the CDR3 DNA reads TGTGCCAGCAGCCAGACGACTAGCGGGAGGGCCCAGGCTACGCAGTATTTT. Translation gives CASSQTTSGRAQATQYF.

The chain employs TRBV29-1 and TRBJ2-5; TRBD2 matches at 11 bases. The V segment lost 5 bases and the J segment 5 bases; nucleotides outside the gene matches: 7. Germline V gives CDR1 SQVTM, CDR2 ANQGSEA. This CDR3 is built from 14 residues. In DNA, the CDR3 is TGCAGCGTTCAGGTAGCGGGAGGGCCGGAGACCCAGTACTTC. It yields the protein CSVQVAGGPETQYF.

This chain links TRBV27 with TRBJ2-2; weak D call: TRBD2 (6 bases). The CDR3 sequence is 13 residues long. CDR1 MNHEY and CDR2 SMNVEV come from the germline V gene (reference sequence). The V and J ends lost 7 bases and 5 bases respectively, with 11 bases between them. As DNA, the CDR3 is TGTGCCAGCATTTACCGGGGGACCGGGGAGCTGTTTTTT. This translates into CASIYRGTGELFF.

This chain links TRBV5-4 with TRBJ2-5, with D possibly being TRBD2 (6 bases). The DNA matches TRBJ2-7 better at its end, which makes the J call doubtful. The CDR3 totals 15 residues. Germline assignment: CDR1 SGHNT and CDR2 YYREEE (reference sequence). The CDR3 bases are TGTGCCAGCAGCCCCGGGGCGGGATACTCCTACGAGCAGTACTTC. Protein sequence: CASSPGAGYSYEQYF.

The V gene is TRBV6-5, the J gene TRBJ2-7; unclear D gene. There are 11 residues in the CDR3. The V end was cut by 7 bases, the J end by 3 bases, with 7 bases between. Germline values: CDR1 MNHEY, CDR2 SVGAGI. CDR3 coding DNA: TGTGCCAGCACCTCAGTCTACGAGCAGTACTTC. This encodes CASTSVYEQYF.

The chain links TRBV9 to TRBJ1-2, with D possibly being TRBD1 (5 bases). The V gene's germline CDR1 is SGDLS and CDR2 YYNGEE. The length of the CDR3 is 13 residues. The ends were cut back, 5 bases at V and 2 bases at J, with 10 bases in the middle. The CDR3 nucleotides are TGTGCCAGCAGTGACCCAGGGAACTATGGCTACACCTTC. It translates to CASSDPGNYGYTF. The full variable domain, rest sourced from reference TRBV9 and TRBJ1-2, is DSGVTQTPKHLITATGQRVTLRCSPRSGDLSVYWYQQSLDQGLQFLIQYYNGEERAKGNILERFSAQQFPDLHSELNLSSLELGDSALYFCASSDPGNYGYTFGSGTRLTVV.

The chain joins TRBV28 to TRBJ2-1; 10 bases map to TRBD2. The J segment lost 9 bases and the V segment lost 4 bases, leaving 9 bases of the junction unmatched. CDR1 is MDHEN and CDR2 is SYDVKM in the germline V gene. The CDR3 runs to 15 residues. The CDR3 bases are TGTGCCAGCAGTTCCCCTAGCGGGAGATGGGGTGAGCAGTTCTTC. Amino acids: CASSSPSGRWGEQFF. The entire variable domain, with the rest obtained from reference TRBV28 and TRBJ2-1, is as follows: DVKVTQSSRYLVKRTGEKVFLECVQDMDHENMFWYRQDPGLGLRLIYFSYDVKMKEKGDIPEGYSVSREKKERFSLILESASTNQTSMYLCASSSPSGRWGEQFFGPGTRLTVL.

In its sample, this clone was seen a few times. The chain has TRBV20-1 and TRBJ1-1; D unresolved. With 7 bases removed from V and 1 base from J, the gap between germline ends came to 7 bases. The germline CDR1 and CDR2 sequences are DFQATT and SNEGSKA (reference sequence). CDR3 length: 11 amino acids. DNA for the CDR3: TGCAGTGGACGGAGGAACACTGAAGCTTTCTTT. This encodes CSGRRNTEAFF.

This clone turned up a few times. The V call is TRBV7-9, the J call TRBJ1-5; D is unresolved. The germline V gene has CDR1 SEHNR and CDR2 FQNEAQ (reference sequence). The CDR3 covers 13 residues. Deletions cut 7 bases from V and 5 bases from J, with 12 bases between. For the CDR3, the DNA is TGTGCCAGCACTGAAGGGTACGATCAGCCCCAGCATTTT. As protein: CASTEGYDQPQHF. Based on the CDR3 plus reference TRBV7-9 and TRBJ1-5, the full variable domain is DTGVSQNPRHKITKRGQNVTFRCDPISEHNRLYWYRQTLGQGPEFLTYFQNEAQLEKSRLLSDRFSAERPKGSFSTLEIQRTEQGDSAMYLCASTEGYDQPQHFGDGTRLSIL.

CDR3 nucleotide sequence: TGTGCCAGCTCACCGACTGGGACAGGGGCGTATGGCTACACCTTC. Its protein product is CASSPTGTGAYGYTF. V gene TRBV18 combines with J gene TRBJ1-2; 10 bases agree with TRBD1. V was pared by 3 bases and J by 5 bases, with 6 bases of the junction left unmatched. The CDR3 has 15 amino acids. CDR1 and CDR2 (germline): KGHSH, LQKENI. The complete variable domain, with remaining parts taken from reference TRBV18 and TRBJ1-2, reads NAGVMQNPRHLVRRRGQEARLRCSPMKGHSHVYWYRQLPEEGLKFMVYLQKENIIDESGMPKERFSAEFPKEGPSILRIQQVVRGDSAAYFCASSPTGTGAYGYTFGSGTRLTVV.

The chain uses TRBV2 and TRBJ1-2; D gene unclear. V gave up 4 bases and J gave up 5 bases, with 14 bases separating them. The CDR3 is 14 amino acids. The germline V gene has CDR1 SNHLY and CDR2 FYNNEI. The CDR3 loop is CASSVQGRGYGYTF. The CDR3, as DNA: TGTGCCAGCAGTGTACAAGGGCGAGGGTATGGCTACACCTTC.

This rearrangement joins TRBV2 to TRBJ2-3; D is uncertain. V lost 7 bases, J lost 4 bases, and 15 bases lay in between. This CDR3 contains 14 residues. Germline values: CDR1 SNHLY, CDR2 FYNNEI. The CDR3, as DNA: TGTGCCAGCAATTACGTTAGTCCCCCAGATACGCAGTATTTT. This encodes CASNYVSPPDTQYF.

The rearrangement links TRBV19 to TRBJ1-2; D not certain. Germline V lookup: CDR1 LNHDA, CDR2 SQIVND (reference sequence). V was pared by 3 bases and J by 4 bases, with 12 bases between. CDR3 size: 14 residues. The CDR3 DNA follows: TGTGCCAGTAGTATGCCCGACCTCTCCTATGGCTACACCTTC. Its protein is CASSMPDLSYGYTF.

The chain joins TRBV10-2 to TRBJ1-5, with 8 bases aligning to TRBD1. Germline CDR1 is WSHSY and CDR2 is SAAADI. CDR3 length: 15 residues. V was clipped by 6 bases and J by 5 bases; unmatched bases: 9. The chain's CDR3 is CASRETGAFDQPQHF. CDR3 nucleotide sequence: TGCGCCAGCAGGGAGACAGGGGCTTTTGATCAGCCCCAGCATTTT.

The chain links TRBV4-1 to TRBJ1-3; D not resolved. This CDR3 comprises 15 residues. Per the germline V gene, CDR1 is MGHRA and CDR2 is YSYEKL. Trimming left V 1 base short and J 0 bases short, with 7 bases between. The CDR3 DNA sequence: TGCGCCAGCAGCCAAGTAAAGAGCTCTGGAAACACCATATATTTT. Protein: CASSQVKSSGNTIYF.

The J gene is TRBJ2-3, the V gene TRBV9; 10 bases are shared with TRBD2. Germline trimming cut 3 bases from V and 2 bases from J; bases unmatched to any gene: 3. The CDR3 is 15 residues long. Germline CDR1 SGDLS, CDR2 YYNGEE. Written as DNA, the CDR3 is TGTGCCAGCAGCGCAACTAGCGGGATCACAGATACGCAGTATTTT. Its protein product is CASSATSGITDTQYF.